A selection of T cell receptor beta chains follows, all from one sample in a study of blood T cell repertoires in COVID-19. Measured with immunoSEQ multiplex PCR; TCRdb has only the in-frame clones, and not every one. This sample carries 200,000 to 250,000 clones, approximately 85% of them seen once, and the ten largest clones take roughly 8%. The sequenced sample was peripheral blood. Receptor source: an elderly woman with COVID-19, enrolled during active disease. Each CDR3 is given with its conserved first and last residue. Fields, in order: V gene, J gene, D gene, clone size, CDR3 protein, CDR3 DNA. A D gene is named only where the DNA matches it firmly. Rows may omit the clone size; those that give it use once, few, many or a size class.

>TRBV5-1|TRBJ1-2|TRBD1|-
CASSFSITGGSGYTF
TGCGCCAGCAGCTTTTCTATAACAGGGGGATCAGGCTACACCTTC
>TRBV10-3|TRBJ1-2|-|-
CAISDSTGYTF
TGTGCCATCAGTGACAGTACCGGCTACACCTTC
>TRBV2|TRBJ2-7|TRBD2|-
CASSLETREGYEQYF
TGTGCCAGCAGTCTGGAGACTAGGGAGGGTTACGAGCAGTACTTC
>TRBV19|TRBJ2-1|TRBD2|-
CATRGWLAGDGSSYNEQFF
TGTGCCACTCGGGGCTGGCTAGCGGGAGATGGGAGCTCCTACAATGAGCAGTTCTTC
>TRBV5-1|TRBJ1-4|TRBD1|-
CASSLTGAREKLFF
TGCGCCAGCAGCTTGACAGGGGCAAGGGAAAAACTGTTTTTT
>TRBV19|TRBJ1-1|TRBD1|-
CASSWTGITEAFF
TGTGCCAGTAGTTGGACAGGAATTACTGAAGCTTTCTTT
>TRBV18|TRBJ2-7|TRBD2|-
CASSRASGSVEQYF
TGTGCCAGCTCCCGAGCTAGCGGGAGTGTCGAGCAGTACTTC
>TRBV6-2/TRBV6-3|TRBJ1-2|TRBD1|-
CASSYRRDSNGYTF
TGTGCCAGCAGTTACAGGAGGGACAGCAATGGCTACACCTTC
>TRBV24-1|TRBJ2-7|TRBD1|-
CATSDPGGDRGSYEQYF
TGTGCCACCAGTGATCCCGGGGGGGACAGGGGGTCCTACGAGCAGTACTTC
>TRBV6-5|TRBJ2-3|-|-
CASSNSGASTDTQYF
TGTGCCAGCAGTAACAGCGGAGCTAGCACAGATACGCAGTATTTT
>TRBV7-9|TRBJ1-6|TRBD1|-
CAIPGGNYNSPLHF
TGTGCCATCCCAGGGGGTAACTATAATTCACCCCTCCACTTT
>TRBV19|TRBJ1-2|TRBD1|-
CASTWDSPPYGYTF
TGTGCCAGTACATGGGACAGCCCCCCCTATGGCTACACCTTC
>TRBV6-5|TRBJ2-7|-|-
CASSYSSAYEQYF
TGTGCCAGCAGTTACTCGAGCGCCTACGAGCAGTACTTC
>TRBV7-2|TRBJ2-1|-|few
CASSLDTGTGNEQFF
TGTGCCAGCAGCTTAGATACGGGAACGGGCAATGAGCAGTTCTTC
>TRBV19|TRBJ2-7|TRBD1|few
CASTDPGQVPYEQYF
TGTGCCAGTACCGATCCGGGACAGGTTCCCTACGAGCAGTACTTC
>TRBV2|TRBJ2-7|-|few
CASTPEGAAYEQYF
TGTGCCAGCACCCCGGAGGGGGCCGCCTACGAGCAGTACTTC
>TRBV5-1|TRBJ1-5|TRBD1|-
CASSSTGDQPQHF
TGCGCCAGCAGCTCCACAGGGGACCAGCCCCAGCATTTT
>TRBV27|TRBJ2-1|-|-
CASSRDSYNEQFF
TGTGCCAGCAGTAGAGACAGTTACAATGAGCAGTTCTTC
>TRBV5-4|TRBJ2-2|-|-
CASSFGTQYTGELFF
TGTGCCAGCAGCTTTGGGACTCAGTACACCGGGGAGCTGTTTTTT
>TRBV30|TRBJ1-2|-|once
CAWKWSNYGYTF
TGTGCCTGGAAATGGAGTAACTATGGCTACACCTTC
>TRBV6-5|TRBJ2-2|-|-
CASSTGWGGELFF
TGTGCCAGCAGCACAGGGTGGGGCGGGGAGCTGTTTTTT
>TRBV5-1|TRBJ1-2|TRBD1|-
CASSSTGGQSGYTF
TGCGCCAGCAGCAGTACAGGGGGACAAAGCGGCTACACCTTC
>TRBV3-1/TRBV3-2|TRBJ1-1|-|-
CASSPIGGGAGDTEAFF
TGTGCCAGCAGCCCTATAGGGGGGGGTGCTGGGGACACTGAAGCTTTCTTT
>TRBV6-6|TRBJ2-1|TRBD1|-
CASSRGTGKDEQFF
TGTGCCAGCAGTCGCGGGACAGGGAAAGATGAGCAGTTCTTC
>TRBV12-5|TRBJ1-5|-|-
CASGLEGQGGQPQHF
TGTGCTAGTGGTCTTGAAGGGCAGGGAGGTCAGCCCCAGCATTTT
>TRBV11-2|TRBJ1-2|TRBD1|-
CASSLGQQTNYGYTF
TGTGCCAGCAGCTTGGGACAGCAAACCAACTATGGCTACACCTTC
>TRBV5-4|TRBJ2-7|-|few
CASSLGGGTYEQYF
TGTGCCAGCAGCTTGGGCGGGGGCACCTACGAGCAGTACTTC
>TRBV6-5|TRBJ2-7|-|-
CASSRATRSYEQYF
TGTGCCAGCAGCCGCGCAACTCGATCCTACGAGCAGTACTTC
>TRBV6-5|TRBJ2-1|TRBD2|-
CASSLAGGLHEQFF
TGTGCCAGCAGCTTAGCGGGGGGGCTACATGAGCAGTTCTTC
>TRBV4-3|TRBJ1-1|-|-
CASSQEFRNTEAFF
TGCGCCAGCAGCCAAGAGTTCAGGAACACTGAAGCTTTCTTT
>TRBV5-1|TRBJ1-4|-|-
CASSLGGHPNEKLFF
TGCGCCAGCAGCTTGGGGGGACACCCTAATGAAAAACTGTTTTTT
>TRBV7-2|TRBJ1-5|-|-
CASSVRVGNQPQHF
TGTGCCAGCAGCGTGAGGGTAGGCAATCAGCCCCAGCATTTT
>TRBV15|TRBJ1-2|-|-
CATSRGTPYPYGYTF
TGTGCCACCAGCAGAGGGACTCCATACCCCTATGGCTACACCTTC
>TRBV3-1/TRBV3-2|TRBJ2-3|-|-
CASSQGPPRDTQYF
TGTGCCAGCAGCCAAGGTCCACCGCGGGATACGCAGTATTTT
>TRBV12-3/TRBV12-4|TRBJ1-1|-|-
CASSFRENTEAFF
TGTGCCAGCAGTTTCAGGGAGAACACTGAAGCTTTCTTT
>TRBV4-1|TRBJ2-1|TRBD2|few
CASSPPGAGGRNEQFF
TGCGCCAGCAGCCCCCCGGGAGCGGGAGGGAGGAATGAGCAGTTCTTC
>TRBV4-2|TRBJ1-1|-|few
CASSQVARMNTEAFF
TGTGCCAGCAGCCAAGTCGCCAGGATGAACACTGAAGCTTTCTTT
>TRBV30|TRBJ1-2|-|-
CAWSPGGLYGYTF
TGTGCCTGGAGCCCCGGAGGACTCTATGGCTACACCTTC
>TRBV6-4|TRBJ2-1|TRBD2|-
CASSAIGGSSDEQFF
TGTGCCAGCAGTGCCATTGGCGGGAGTAGTGATGAGCAGTTCTTC
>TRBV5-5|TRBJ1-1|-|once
CASSYSGYTEAFF
TGTGCCAGCAGCTACAGCGGGTACACTGAAGCTTTCTTT
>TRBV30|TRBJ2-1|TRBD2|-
CAWMAGGRGNEQFF
TGTGCCTGGATGGCTGGCGGGAGAGGCAATGAGCAGTTCTTC
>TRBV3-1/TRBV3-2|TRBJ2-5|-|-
CASSRTGGYQETQYF
TGTGCCAGCAGCCGTACGGGCGGGTACCAAGAGACCCAGTACTTC
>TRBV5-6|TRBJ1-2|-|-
CASSARDGYGYTF
TGTGCCAGCAGCGCCAGGGATGGCTATGGCTACACCTTC
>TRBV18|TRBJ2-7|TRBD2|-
CASSPTGGRPDEQYF
TGTGCCAGCTCACCTACTGGCGGGAGGCCTGACGAGCAGTACTTC